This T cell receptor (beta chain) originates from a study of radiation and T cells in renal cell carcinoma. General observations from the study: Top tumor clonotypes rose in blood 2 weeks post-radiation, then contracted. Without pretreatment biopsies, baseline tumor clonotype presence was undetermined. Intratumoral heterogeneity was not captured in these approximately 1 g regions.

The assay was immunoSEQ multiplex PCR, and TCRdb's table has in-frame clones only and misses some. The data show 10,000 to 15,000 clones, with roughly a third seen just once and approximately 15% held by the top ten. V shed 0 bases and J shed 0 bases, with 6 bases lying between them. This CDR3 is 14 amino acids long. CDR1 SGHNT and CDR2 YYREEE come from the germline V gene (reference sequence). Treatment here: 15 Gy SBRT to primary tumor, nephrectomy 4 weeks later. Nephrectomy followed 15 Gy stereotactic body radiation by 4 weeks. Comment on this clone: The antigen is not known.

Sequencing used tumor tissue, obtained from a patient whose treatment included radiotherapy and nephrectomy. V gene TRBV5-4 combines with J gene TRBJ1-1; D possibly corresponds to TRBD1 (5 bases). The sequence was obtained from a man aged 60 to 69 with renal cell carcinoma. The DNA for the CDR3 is TGTGCCAGCAGCTTGGGACAGATGAACACTGAAGCTTTCTTT. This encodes CASSLGQMNTEAFF.